Included here is one T cell receptor beta chain sequence, with context. Its antigen is currently unknown. The record originates from a study of cytotoxic CD8 clonotypes in ibrutinib-treated CLL. Overall study context: The study included around twelve relapsed/refractory and about 16 treatment-naive patients; about 18 had IGHV unmutated disease.

Profiled with immunoSEQ multiplex PCR; TCRdb holds only in-frame clones, not every one. Among more than 300,000 clones listed, roughly 79% were seen once. Findings and caveats of the study: An increase in clonality occurred at ibrutinib response, followed by a return toward baseline at progression. Public clonotypes were rare and shrank or held steady on treatment.

Deletions cut 1 base from V and 1 base from J, with 11 bases between. CDR3 length: 15 residues. Germline V gene sequence: CDR1 MGHRA, CDR2 YSYEKL. Library input was about 2 micrograms of DNA from cryopreserved PBMCs. The sequence came from a human donor with chronic lymphocytic leukemia. The rearrangement uses TRBV4-1 and TRBJ2-7; either TRBD1 or TRBD2 may fit D (5 bases each). The specimen was PBMCs, collected before ibrutinib treatment. This chain's CDR3 is CASSQVQGVSYEQYF. CDR3 sequence (DNA): TGCGCCAGCAGCCAAGTGCAGGGAGTATCCTACGAGCAGTACTTC.